This T cell receptor (beta chain) is drawn from a study of cytomegalovirus exposure and HLA in healthy donors. Study-level results: Confirmation in vitro established that a few CMV-associated chains were specific for CMV antigens.

Germline V lookup: CDR1 SGHTA, CDR2 FQGTGA. The CDR3 spans 14 residues. V was trimmed by 2 bases and J by 0 bases, leaving 8 bases between them. The table came from immunoSEQ multiplex PCR; TCRdb's copy has only in-frame clones and leaves some out. The data contain roughly 60,000 clones, about 95% of them seen just once; the ten biggest clones take up nearly 6%. Concerning this clone itself: Its antigen is currently unknown.

This clonotype was obtained from a young woman in good health and CMV-seropositive. Sequences were obtained from PBMCs. The V gene is TRBV7-3, the J gene TRBJ2-7; no reliable D call. The CDR3 sequence is CASSLDTSSYEQYF. In DNA, the CDR3 is TGTGCCAGCAGCTTAGACACATCCTCCTACGAGCAGTACTTC.